This T cell receptor beta chain appears in the sequencing data of a study of T cells after yellow fever vaccination. From the 5' RACE reads, TCRdb called clonotypes with MiXCR, one entry per CDR3 protein. The profile shows over 45,000 distinct CDR3 sequences, approximately 6% of them singletons. Study-wide results and limits: Though weaker, the secondary response peaked faster, on day 5 versus 15. In sorted memory subsets at day 0, almost all vaccine-responding clonotypes were below detection.

In its sample, this clonotype was seen a few times. Germline loops: CDR1 SGHRS, CDR2 YFSETQ. The CDR3 totals 16 residues. V was pared by 4 bases and J by 5 bases, with 12 bases of the junction left unmatched. This rearrangement joins TRBV5-1 to TRBJ2-1; 7 bases align to TRBD1. The source material was PBMCs, either bulk or a sorted T-cell subset (CD4+, CD8+, memory, or dextramer-sorted; not recorded which), sampled on the day of the yellow fever booster vaccination. This receptor was taken from a man aged 18 to 30 who received the YFV17D yellow fever vaccine. The CDR3 loop reads CASSGATGRRDNEQFF. The CDR3 DNA reads TGCGCCAGCAGCGGGGCGACAGGGAGACGGGACAATGAGCAGTTCTTC.